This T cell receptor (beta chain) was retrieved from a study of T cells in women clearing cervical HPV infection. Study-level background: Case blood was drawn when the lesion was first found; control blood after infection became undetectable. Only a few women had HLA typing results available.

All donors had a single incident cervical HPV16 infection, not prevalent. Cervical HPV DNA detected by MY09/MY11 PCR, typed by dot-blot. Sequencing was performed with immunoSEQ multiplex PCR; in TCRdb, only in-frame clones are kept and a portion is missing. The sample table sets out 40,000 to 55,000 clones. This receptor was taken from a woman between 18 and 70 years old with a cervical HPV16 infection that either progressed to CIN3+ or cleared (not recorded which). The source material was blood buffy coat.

The DNA read from the CDR3 is TGCGCCAGCAGTGAGACAGTTAGCAATCAGCCC. Its translation: CASSETVSNQP. In full, the CDR3 reads CASSETVSNQPQHF. J is TRBJ1-5 and V is TRBV10-1; D call uncertain. Read sequence stops 3 residues before the CDR3 end, and the germline J gene provides the missing end. This CDR3 is 14 amino acids long. The V and J ends lost 2 bases and 0 bases respectively, with 5 bases between them. Germline CDR1 and CDR2: WNHNN and SYGVQD (reference sequence).